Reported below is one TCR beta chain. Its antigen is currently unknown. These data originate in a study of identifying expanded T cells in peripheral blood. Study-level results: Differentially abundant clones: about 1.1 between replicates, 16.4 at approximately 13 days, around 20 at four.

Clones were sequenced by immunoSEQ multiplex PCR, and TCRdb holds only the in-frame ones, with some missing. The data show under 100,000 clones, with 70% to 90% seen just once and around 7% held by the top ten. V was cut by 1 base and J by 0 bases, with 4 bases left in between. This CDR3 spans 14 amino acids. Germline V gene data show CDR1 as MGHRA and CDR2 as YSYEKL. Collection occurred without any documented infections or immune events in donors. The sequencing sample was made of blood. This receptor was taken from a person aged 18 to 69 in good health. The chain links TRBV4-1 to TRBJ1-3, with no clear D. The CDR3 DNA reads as TGCGCCAGCAGCCAAGGAACCTCTGGAAACACCATATATTTT. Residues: CASSQGTSGNTIYF.